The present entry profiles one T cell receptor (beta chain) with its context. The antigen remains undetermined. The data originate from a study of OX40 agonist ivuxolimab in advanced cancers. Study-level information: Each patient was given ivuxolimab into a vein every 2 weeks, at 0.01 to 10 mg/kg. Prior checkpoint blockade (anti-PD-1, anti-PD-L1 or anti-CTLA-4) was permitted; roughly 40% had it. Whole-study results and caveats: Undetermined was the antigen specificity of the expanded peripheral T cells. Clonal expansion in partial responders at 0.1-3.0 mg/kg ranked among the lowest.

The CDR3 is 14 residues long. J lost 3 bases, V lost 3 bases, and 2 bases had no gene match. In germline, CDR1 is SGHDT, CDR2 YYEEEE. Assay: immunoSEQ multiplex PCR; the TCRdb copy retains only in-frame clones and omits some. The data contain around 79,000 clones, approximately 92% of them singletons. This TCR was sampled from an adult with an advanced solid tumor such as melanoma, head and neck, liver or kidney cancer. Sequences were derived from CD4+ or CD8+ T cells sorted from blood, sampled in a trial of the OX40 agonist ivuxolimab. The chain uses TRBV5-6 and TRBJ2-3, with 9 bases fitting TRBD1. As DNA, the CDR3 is TGTGCCAGCAGCTGGGACAGGGAAACAGATACGCAGTATTTT. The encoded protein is CASSWDRETDTQYF.